The next 32 T cell receptor beta chains were all read from a single sample in a study of OX40 agonist ivuxolimab in advanced cancers. Repertoires were generated with immunoSEQ multiplex PCR, while TCRdb's copy carries only in-frame clones and drops some. The sample records tens of thousands of clones, about 81% being singletons. Sample: CD4+ or CD8+ T cells sorted from blood, taken in a trial of the OX40 agonist ivuxolimab. These receptors originate from an adult with an advanced solid tumor such as melanoma, head and neck, liver or kidney cancer.

V gene TRBV5-1 combines with J gene TRBJ2-7; either TRBD1 or TRBD2 may fit D (5 bases each). CDR1 is SGHRS, CDR2 YFSETQ, per germline. The CDR3 is 15 amino acids. V was shortened by 0 bases and J by 1 base, with 11 bases between the two germline ends. CDR3 sequence reads: CASSLVGDPSYEQYF. DNA for the CDR3: TGCGCCAGCAGCTTGGTGGGGGATCCGTCCTACGAGCAGTACTTC.

The chain recombines TRBV14 with TRBJ2-5; D is ambiguous. This CDR3 spans 16 amino acids. Looked up from germline, CDR1 is SGHDN and CDR2 is FVKESK. V shed 1 base and J shed 0 bases, with 12 bases lying between them. The DNA of the CDR3 is TGTGCCAGCAGCCAAGGGAACCGATTGTACCAAGAGACCCAGTACTTC. Translation gives CASSQGNRLYQETQYF.

This clone has just one count. The V gene is TRBV20-1, the J gene TRBJ2-3; D uncertain. Germline CDR1 reads DFQATT; CDR2 reads SNEGSKA (reference sequence). CDR3 size: 11 residues. The V end was cut by 6 bases, the J end by 6 bases, with 10 bases between. The CDR3 DNA sequence: TGCAGTGCCCACCTTTTTGATACGCAGTATTTT. Translating gives CSAHLFDTQYF.

The chain carries TRBV19 and TRBJ2-1; D uncertain. The CDR3 has 13 amino acids. The V end lost 6 bases, the J end lost 5 bases, and 11 bases lay between the germline ends. Germline lookup yields CDR1 LNHDA and CDR2 SQIVND (reference sequence). The CDR3 DNA sequence: TGTGCCAGTAGCCAAGGGAACGACAATGAGCAGTTCTTC. Its protein is CASSQGNDNEQFF.

The chain couples TRBV11-2 to TRBJ2-5; D remains ambiguous. V was shortened by 5 bases and J by 7 bases, with 17 bases between the two germline ends. This CDR3 contains 14 residues. Looked up from germline, CDR1 is SGHAT and CDR2 is FQNNGV. In DNA form, the CDR3 reads TGTGCCAGCAGCCTCGAGCCGGGTATCGGGACCCAGTACTTC. This encodes CASSLEPGIGTQYF.

The sample holds one count of this clone. This CDR3 is missing its conserved last phenylalanine or tryptophan, likely due to a read error. The chain employs TRBV10-3 and TRBJ1-1; unclear D gene. Germline lookup yields CDR1 ENHRY and CDR2 SYGVKD. Trimming shortened V by 2 bases and J by 3 bases, and 7 bases separated the two germline ends. The CDR3 spans 13 residues. The CDR3 spells CAISEAKDTEAFS. The CDR3 coding sequence is TGTGCCATCAGTGAGGCCAAAGACACTGAAGCTTTCTCT.

The chain has TRBV7-9 and TRBJ1-4; 8 nucleotides agree with TRBD1. V was pared by 3 bases and J by 13 bases, with 7 bases of the junction left unmatched. Germline CDR1 is SEHNR and CDR2 is FQNEAQ (reference sequence). This CDR3 comprises 13 residues. This CDR3 is CASSFGQGGRLFF. The CDR3 DNA reads as TGTGCCAGCAGCTTCGGACAGGGTGGGAGACTGTTTTTT.

The V and J genes are TRBV27 and TRBJ1-1; D is perhaps TRBD1 (5 bases). CDR1 MNHEY and CDR2 SMNVEV come from the germline V gene (reference sequence). The V gene lost 3 bases and the J gene lost 10 bases, with 18 bases spanning the gap. The CDR3 is 14 residues long. CDR3 bases: TGTGCCAGCAGTTTGGCCAGGGCTAGTTCGGCAGCTTTCTTT. Translated: CASSLARASSAAFF.

A few counts support this clone. The chain employs TRBV18 and TRBJ1-1; D is unresolved. Germline lookup yields CDR1 KGHSH and CDR2 LQKENI. V lost 6 bases and J 1 base, leaving 12 bases between the germline ends. This CDR3 has 14 residues. The CDR3 sequence is CASSTSRKNTEAFF. The CDR3 DNA sequence: TGTGCCAGCTCGACCAGCCGGAAGAACACTGAAGCTTTCTTT.

This sequence joins TRBV19 and TRBJ1-2; D not certain. The CDR3 has 14 amino acids. The V end was cut by 7 bases, the J end by 8 bases, with 20 bases between. The germline V gene encodes CDR1 LNHDA and CDR2 SQIVND (reference sequence). The CDR3 nucleotides read TGTGCCAGTACTCAGGACCCCCTAGGCGCCGGCTACACCTTC. This sequence encodes CASTQDPLGAGYTF.

The rearrangement uses TRBV9 and TRBJ2-1, with unresolved D. The CDR3 contains 13 residues. Germline CDR1 is SGDLS and CDR2 is YYNGEE. Trimming took off 0 bases at V and 7 bases at J, with 8 bases between the two ends. The CDR3 DNA is TGTGCCAGCAGCGTAGCCCCCCTAAATGAGCAGTTCTTC. It translates to CASSVAPLNEQFF.

V and J are TRBV6-5 and TRBJ2-1, with a weak D call TRBD2 (6 bases). V lost 5 bases, J lost 0 bases, and 11 bases lay in between. From germline, CDR1 is MNHEY and CDR2 SVGAGI. The CDR3 is 15 residues long. DNA of the CDR3: TGTGCCAGCAGTCCCGGGGGTAGCTCCTACAATGAGCAGTTCTTC. Amino acids: CASSPGGSSYNEQFF.

In its sample, this clone was seen once. This chain links TRBV7-8 with TRBJ2-2, with TRBD2 matching 7 bases. CDR1 SGHVS and CDR2 FQNEAQ come from the germline V gene. Trimming took 5 bases from V and 7 from J; bases not matched to a gene: 13. This CDR3 contains 16 residues. The CDR3 sequence is CASSLGAGAIYGELFF. CDR3 nucleotide sequence: TGTGCCAGCAGCCTAGGGGCGGGAGCAATTTACGGGGAGCTGTTTTTT.

This chain links TRBV9 with TRBJ1-2, with 10 bases aligning to TRBD1. Germline V gene lookup returns CDR1 SGDLS and CDR2 YYNGEE. This CDR3 has 18 amino acids. Unmatched junction bases numbered 16, after V lost 4 bases and J lost 4 bases. CDR3 sequence: CASSPNLSGTGAIYGYTF. CDR3 bases: TGTGCCAGCAGCCCCAATCTCTCCGGGACAGGGGCTATCTATGGCTACACCTTC.

The J gene is TRBJ2-1, the V gene TRBV6-5; 9 nucleotides match TRBD1. In germline, CDR1 is MNHEY, CDR2 SVGAGI. The V and J ends lost 6 bases and 12 bases, in that order; junction bases with no gene match: 15. CDR3 size: 15 residues. The CDR3 DNA reads TGTGCCAGCAGCTCCGGGACAGGGTCCTACAAGGTGCAGTTCTTC. This sequence encodes CASSSGTGSYKVQFF.

In the case of this clone: A read error may account for a junction end that differs from germline. This rearrangement joins TRBV28 to TRBJ1-5, with 7 nucleotides matching TRBD1. Germline V gives CDR1 MDHEN, CDR2 SYDVKM. The CDR3 covers 14 residues. The CDR3 is CASSLPSSRGWHLF. The CDR3 region has the DNA TGTGCCAGCAGTTTACCGAGCTCCAGGGGGTGGCATCTTTTT.

This clone was observed a handful of times. The chain carries TRBV10-2 and TRBJ1-5; D not certain. Trimming took 3 bases from V and 5 from J, leaving 5 bases between them. This CDR3 contains 12 residues. Germline assignment: CDR1 WSHSY and CDR2 SAAADI. CDR3 loop: CASSDGDQPQHF. DNA for the CDR3: TGCGCCAGCAGTGACGGGGATCAGCCCCAGCATTTT.

The V and J genes are TRBV28 and TRBJ2-2, with 7 bases matching TRBD1. The J segment lost 8 bases and the V segment lost 4 bases, leaving 16 bases of the junction unmatched. The CDR3 has 17 amino acids. Germline CDR1 and CDR2: MDHEN and SYDVKM. CDR3 loop: CASSSRRGATGEGELFF. Here the CDR3 DNA reads TGTGCCAGCAGTTCGCGCCGTGGGGCCACAGGGGAAGGGGAGCTGTTTTTT.

The J gene is TRBJ2-2, the V gene TRBV5-1, with D uncertain. Germline V gene data show CDR1 as SGHRS and CDR2 as YFSETQ. The CDR3 is 12 amino acids. Trimming shortened V by 2 bases and J by 3 bases, and 2 bases separated the two germline ends. The chain's CDR3 is CASSLDTGELFF. The DNA of the CDR3 is TGCGCCAGCAGCTTAGACACCGGGGAGCTGTTTTTT.

The chain joins TRBV14 to TRBJ2-2, with 8 bases that match TRBD2. After removal of 4 bases from V and 4 bases from J, the junction contained 8 bases not matched to a gene. Germline V gene lookup returns CDR1 SGHDN and CDR2 FVKESK. CDR3 length: 16 residues. The CDR3 is CASSPWTSRSTGELFF. Here the CDR3 DNA reads TGTGCCAGCAGCCCTTGGACTAGCCGAAGCACCGGGGAGCTGTTTTTT.

The V call is TRBV18, the J call TRBJ2-5; 9 bases agree with TRBD1. The length of the CDR3 is 14 residues. The ends lost 4 bases at V and 4 bases at J; junction bases unmatched: 4. Germline lookup yields CDR1 KGHSH and CDR2 LQKENI. CDR3 sequence (DNA): TGTGCCAGCTCACTGGGACAGGGACGAGAGACCCAGTACTTC. Translation gives CASSLGQGRETQYF.

The sample holds one count of this clone. The chain combines TRBV29-1 with TRBJ2-3; 12 nucleotides align to TRBD2. The germline CDR1 and CDR2 sequences are SQVTM and ANQGSEA. The junction had 17 bases not matched to a gene; V was cut back by 4 bases and J by 3 bases. The length of the CDR3 is 19 residues. The CDR3 DNA sequence: TGCAGCGTTGGTCTAAAGTTGGCTAGCGGGAGGGCTCGGACAGATACGCAGTATTTT. It is translated as CSVGLKLASGRARTDTQYF.

This chain links TRBV19 with TRBJ2-3; TRBD1 agrees at 11 bases. This CDR3 is built from 15 residues. CDR1 is LNHDA, CDR2 SQIVND, per germline (reference sequence). Unmatched junction bases numbered 3, after V lost 2 bases and J lost 5 bases. CDR3 amino acids: CASSISGTGGDTQYF. In DNA form, the CDR3 reads TGTGCCAGTAGTATATCCGGGACAGGGGGAGATACGCAGTATTTT.

The V gene is TRBV29-1, the J gene TRBJ2-5, with D tentatively TRBD2 (5 bases). V lost 3 bases and J 4 bases, leaving 9 bases between the germline ends. The CDR3 runs to 12 residues. The germline gives CDR1 SQVTM, CDR2 ANQGSEA. CDR3 nucleotide sequence: TGCAGCGTTGAGGAGGCCAGAGAGACCCAGTACTTC. The encoded protein is CSVEEARETQYF.

The chain joins TRBV21-1 to TRBJ2-2; TRBD1 is the table's D call, not checked against the DNA. TRBV21-1 is marked as a pseudogene. The CDR3 totals 17 residues. The CDR3 spells CASSKASQGFSTGELFF. The CDR3 coding sequence is TGTGCCAGCAGCAAAGCGTCGCAGGGCTTTAGCACCGGGGAGCTGTTTTTT.

The chain carries TRBV30 and TRBJ1-3, with a weak D call TRBD1 (6 bases). This CDR3 contains 13 residues. V lost 4 bases to trimming and J lost 4 bases, with 11 bases between them. Germline CDR1 is GTSNPN and CDR2 is SVGIG (reference sequence). The DNA for the CDR3 is TGTGCCTGGACCCAGGGGCCCGGAAACACCATATATTTT. This sequence encodes CAWTQGPGNTIYF.

V is TRBV9 and J is TRBJ2-7; possibly TRBD1 for D (5 bases). This CDR3 region has 13 residues. Trimming took off 0 bases at V and 12 bases at J, with 16 bases between the two ends. Germline V gene lookup returns CDR1 SGDLS and CDR2 YYNGEE. The DNA for the CDR3 is TGTGCCAGCAGCGTAGAAGGGGCCAGCAGGCTGTACTTC. Translation: CASSVEGASRLYF.

J is TRBJ2-2 and V is TRBV10-1; TRBD1 matches at 11 bases. Germline V CDR1 and CDR2: WNHNN, SYGVQD (reference sequence). The junction had 3 bases not matched to a gene; V was cut back by 3 bases and J by 0 bases. The CDR3 length is 17 residues. CDR3 protein: CASSDPGQGANTGELFF. Here the CDR3 DNA reads TGCGCCAGCAGTGACCCGGGACAGGGGGCGAACACCGGGGAGCTGTTTTTT.

The V and J genes are TRBV18 and TRBJ2-3; 8 nucleotides match TRBD2. This CDR3 is 17 amino acids long. Germline V gives CDR1 KGHSH, CDR2 LQKENI. V trimming: 3 bases; J trimming: 2 bases; junction bases outside the gene matches: 10. The CDR3 loop reads CASSPEFPGGITDTQYF. In nucleotides, the CDR3 is TGTGCCAGCTCACCCGAGTTTCCGGGAGGGATCACAGATACGCAGTATTTT.

V usage is TRBV9 and J usage is TRBJ1-1; TRBD1 matches at 7 bases. Per germline, CDR1 SGDLS and CDR2 YYNGEE. V shed 3 bases and J 1 base; nucleotides not matched to a gene: 3. CDR3 length: 14 amino acids. The CDR3 sequence: CASSADRANTEAFF. In DNA form, the CDR3 reads TGTGCCAGCAGCGCTGACAGGGCGAACACTGAAGCTTTCTTT. Full variable domain (remainder filled in from reference TRBV9 and TRBJ1-1): DSGVTQTPKHLITATGQRVTLRCSPRSGDLSVYWYQQSLDQGLQFLIQYYNGEERAKGNILERFSAQQFPDLHSELNLSSLELGDSALYFCASSADRANTEAFFGQGTRLTVV.

The V and J genes are TRBV6-1 and TRBJ2-2; TRBD1 aligns across 8 bases. CDR3 length: 14 amino acids. In germline, CDR1 is MNHNS, CDR2 SASEGT. With V trimmed by 9 bases and J by 5 bases, 8 bases remained unmatched. The CDR3 here is CASTTGEKTGELFF. DNA for the CDR3: TGTGCCAGTACGACAGGGGAGAAAACCGGGGAGCTGTTTTTT.

CDR3 loop: CASSQPGQGAYEQYF. DNA of the CDR3: TGCGCCAGCAGCCAACCGGGACAGGGGGCCTACGAGCAGTACTTC. V usage is TRBV4-1 and J usage is TRBJ2-7, with 11 bases identical to TRBD1. The CDR3 spans 15 residues. Germline CDR1 is MGHRA and CDR2 is YSYEKL. J lost 2 bases, V lost 2 bases, and 2 bases had no gene match.